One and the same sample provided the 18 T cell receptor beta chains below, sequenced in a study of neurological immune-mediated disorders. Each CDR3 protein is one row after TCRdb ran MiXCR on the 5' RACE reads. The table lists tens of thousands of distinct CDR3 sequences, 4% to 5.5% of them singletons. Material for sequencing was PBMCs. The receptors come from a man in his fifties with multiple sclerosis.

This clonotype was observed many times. The CDR3 sequence: CASSVAWGPPQETQYF. CDR3 nucleotides: TGTGCCAGCAGCGTAGCATGGGGACCCCCACAAGAGACCCAGTACTTC. V usage is TRBV9 and J usage is TRBJ2-5; D may match TRBD1 or TRBD2 (5 bases each). Germline V gives CDR1 SGDLS, CDR2 YYNGEE. This CDR3 spans 16 amino acids. V was clipped by 0 bases and J by 2 bases, with 14 bases between them.

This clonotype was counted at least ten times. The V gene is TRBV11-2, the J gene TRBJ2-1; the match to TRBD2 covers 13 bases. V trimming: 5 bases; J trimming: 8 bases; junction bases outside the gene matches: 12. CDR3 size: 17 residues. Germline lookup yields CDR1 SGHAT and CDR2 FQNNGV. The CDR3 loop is CASSAGTSGVVDHEQFF. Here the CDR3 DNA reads TGTGCCAGCAGCGCCGGGACTAGCGGGGTAGTCGACCATGAGCAGTTCTTC. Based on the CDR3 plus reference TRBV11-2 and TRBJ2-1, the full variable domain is EAGVAQSPRYKIIEKRQSVAFWCNPISGHATLYWYQQILGQGPKLLIQFQNNGVVDDSQLPKDRFSAERLKGVDSTLKIQPAKLEDSAVYLCASSAGTSGVVDHEQFFGPGTRLTVL.

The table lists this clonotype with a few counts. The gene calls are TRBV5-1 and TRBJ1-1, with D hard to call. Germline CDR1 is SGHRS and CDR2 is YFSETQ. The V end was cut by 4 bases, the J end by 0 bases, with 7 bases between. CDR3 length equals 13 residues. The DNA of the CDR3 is TGCGCCAGCAGCGTAGGAATGAACACTGAAGCTTTCTTT. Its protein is CASSVGMNTEAFF. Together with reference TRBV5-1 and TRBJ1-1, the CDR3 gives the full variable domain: KAGVTQTPRYLIKTRGQQVTLSCSPISGHRSVSWYQQTPGQGLQFLFEYFSETQRNKGNFPGRFSGRQFSNSRSEMNVSTLELGDSALYLCASSVGMNTEAFFGQGTRLTVV.

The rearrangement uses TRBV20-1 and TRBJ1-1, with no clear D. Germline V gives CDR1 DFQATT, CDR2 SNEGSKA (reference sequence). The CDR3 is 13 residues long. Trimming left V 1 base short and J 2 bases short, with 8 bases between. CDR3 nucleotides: TGCAGTGCTAGAGTACCGGGAAACACTGAAGCTTTCTTT. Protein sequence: CSARVPGNTEAFF.

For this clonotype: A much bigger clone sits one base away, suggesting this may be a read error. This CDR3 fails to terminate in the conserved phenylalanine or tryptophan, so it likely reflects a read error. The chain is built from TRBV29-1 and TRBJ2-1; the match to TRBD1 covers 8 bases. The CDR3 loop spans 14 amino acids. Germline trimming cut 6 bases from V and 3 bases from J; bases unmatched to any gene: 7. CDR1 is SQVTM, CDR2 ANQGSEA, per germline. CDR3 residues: CSVPDRVRYNEQFY. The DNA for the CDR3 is TGCAGCGTCCCGGACAGGGTCCGCTACAATGAGCAGTTCTAC.

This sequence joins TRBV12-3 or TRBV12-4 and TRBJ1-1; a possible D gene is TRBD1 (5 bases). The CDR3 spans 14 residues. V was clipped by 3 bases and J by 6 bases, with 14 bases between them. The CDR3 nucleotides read TGTGCCAGCAGTTTTGCAGGGTCAAGGCCTGAAGCTTTCTTT. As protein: CASSFAGSRPEAFF.

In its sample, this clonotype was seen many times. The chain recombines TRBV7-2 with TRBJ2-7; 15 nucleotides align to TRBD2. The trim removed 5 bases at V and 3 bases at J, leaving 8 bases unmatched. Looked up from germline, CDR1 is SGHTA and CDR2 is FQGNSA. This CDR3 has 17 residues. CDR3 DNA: TGTGCCAGCAGCCAGCTCGGGACTAGCGGGGGGTACTACGAGCAGTACTTC. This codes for CASSQLGTSGGYYEQYF.

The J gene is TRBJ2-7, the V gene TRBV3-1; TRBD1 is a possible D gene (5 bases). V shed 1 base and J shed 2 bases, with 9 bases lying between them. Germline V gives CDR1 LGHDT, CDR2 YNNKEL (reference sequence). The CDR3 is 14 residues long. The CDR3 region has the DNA TGTGCCAGCAGCCAAGCGCAGGGTCCCTACGAGCAGTACTTC. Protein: CASSQAQGPYEQYF.

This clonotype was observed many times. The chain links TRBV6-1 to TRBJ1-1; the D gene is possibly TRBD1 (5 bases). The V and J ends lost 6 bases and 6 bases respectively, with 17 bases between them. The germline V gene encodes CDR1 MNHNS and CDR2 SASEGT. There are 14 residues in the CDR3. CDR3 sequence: CASRTGTPRAEAFF. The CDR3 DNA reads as TGTGCCAGCAGAACCGGGACGCCGAGGGCTGAAGCTTTCTTT.

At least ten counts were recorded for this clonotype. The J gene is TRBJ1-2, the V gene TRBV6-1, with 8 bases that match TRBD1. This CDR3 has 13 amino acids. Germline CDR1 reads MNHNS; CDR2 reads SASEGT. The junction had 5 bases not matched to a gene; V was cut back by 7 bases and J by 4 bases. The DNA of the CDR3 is TGTGCCAGCACGCCGGACAGGGCCTATGGCTACACCTTC. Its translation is CASTPDRAYGYTF.

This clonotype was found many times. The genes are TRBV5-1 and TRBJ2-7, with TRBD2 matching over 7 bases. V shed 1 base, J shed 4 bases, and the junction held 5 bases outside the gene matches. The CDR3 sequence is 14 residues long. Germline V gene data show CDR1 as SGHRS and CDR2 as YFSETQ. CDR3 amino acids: CASSLPGLQYEQYF. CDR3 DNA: TGCGCCAGCAGCTTGCCGGGACTACAGTACGAGCAGTACTTC. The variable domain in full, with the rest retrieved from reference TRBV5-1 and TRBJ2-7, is KAGVTQTPRYLIKTRGQQVTLSCSPISGHRSVSWYQQTPGQGLQFLFEYFSETQRNKGNFPGRFSGRQFSNSRSEMNVSTLELGDSALYLCASSLPGLQYEQYFGPGTRLTVT.

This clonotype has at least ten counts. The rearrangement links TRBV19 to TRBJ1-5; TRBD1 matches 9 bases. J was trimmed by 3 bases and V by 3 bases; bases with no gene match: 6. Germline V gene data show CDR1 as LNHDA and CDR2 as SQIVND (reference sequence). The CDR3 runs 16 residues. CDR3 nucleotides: TGTGCCAGTAGTATCGCGACAGGGGGTTACAATCAGCCCCAGCATTTT. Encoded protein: CASSIATGGYNQPQHF.

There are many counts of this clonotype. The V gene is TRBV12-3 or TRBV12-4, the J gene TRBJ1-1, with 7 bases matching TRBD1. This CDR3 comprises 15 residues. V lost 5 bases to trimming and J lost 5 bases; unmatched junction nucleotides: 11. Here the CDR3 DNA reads TGTGCCAGCAGTCGTCAAATGACAGGGCCAACTGAAGCTTTCTTT. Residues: CASSRQMTGPTEAFF.

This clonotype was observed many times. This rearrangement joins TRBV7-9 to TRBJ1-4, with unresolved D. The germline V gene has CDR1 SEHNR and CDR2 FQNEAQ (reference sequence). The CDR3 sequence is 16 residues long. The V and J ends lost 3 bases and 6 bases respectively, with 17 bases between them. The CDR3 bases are TGTGCCAGCAGCTTTAAATATGGCGTGTTGGATGAAAAACTGTTTTTT. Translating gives CASSFKYGVLDEKLFF.

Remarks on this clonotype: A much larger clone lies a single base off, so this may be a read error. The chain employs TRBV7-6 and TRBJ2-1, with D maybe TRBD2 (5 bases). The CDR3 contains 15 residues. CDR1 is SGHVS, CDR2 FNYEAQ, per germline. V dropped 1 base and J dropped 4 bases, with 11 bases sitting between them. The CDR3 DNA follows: TGTGCCAGCAGCTTAGAAGCGGAACCATACAATGAGCAGTTCTTC. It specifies CASSLEAEPYNEQFF.

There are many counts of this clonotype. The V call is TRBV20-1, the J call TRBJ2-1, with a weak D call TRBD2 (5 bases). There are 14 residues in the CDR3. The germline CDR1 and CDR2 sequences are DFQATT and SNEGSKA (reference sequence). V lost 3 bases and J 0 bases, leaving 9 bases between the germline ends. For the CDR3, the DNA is TGCAGTGCTAGGCGGGTTTACTCCTACAATGAGCAGTTCTTC. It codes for CSARRVYSYNEQFF.

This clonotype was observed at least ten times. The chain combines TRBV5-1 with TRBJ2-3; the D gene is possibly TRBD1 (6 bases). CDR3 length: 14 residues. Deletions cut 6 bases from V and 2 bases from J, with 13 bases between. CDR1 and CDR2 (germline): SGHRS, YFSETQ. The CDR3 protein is CASKQGDVTDTQYF. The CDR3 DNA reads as TGCGCCAGCAAACAGGGAGATGTCACAGATACGCAGTATTTT.

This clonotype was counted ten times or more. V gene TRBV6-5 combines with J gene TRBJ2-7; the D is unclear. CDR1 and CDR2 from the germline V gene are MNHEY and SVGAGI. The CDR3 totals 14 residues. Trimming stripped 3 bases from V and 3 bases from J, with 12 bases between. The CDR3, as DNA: TGTGCCAGCAGTTATGGAGCCGACCTCTACGAGCAGTACTTC. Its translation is CASSYGADLYEQYF.